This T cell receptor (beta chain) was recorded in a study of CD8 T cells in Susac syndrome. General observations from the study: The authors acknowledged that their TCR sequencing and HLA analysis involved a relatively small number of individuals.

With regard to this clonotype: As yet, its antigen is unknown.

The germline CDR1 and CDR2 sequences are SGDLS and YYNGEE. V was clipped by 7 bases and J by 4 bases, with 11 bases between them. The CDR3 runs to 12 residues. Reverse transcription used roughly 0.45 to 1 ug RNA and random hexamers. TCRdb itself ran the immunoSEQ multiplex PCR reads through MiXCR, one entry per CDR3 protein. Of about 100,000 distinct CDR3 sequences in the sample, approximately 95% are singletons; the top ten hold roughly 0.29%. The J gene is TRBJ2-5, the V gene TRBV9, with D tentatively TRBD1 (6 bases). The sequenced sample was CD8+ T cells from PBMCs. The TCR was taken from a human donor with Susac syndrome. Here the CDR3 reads CASGQLGETQYF. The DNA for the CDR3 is TGTGCCAGCGGACAGCTAGGAGAGACCCAGTACTTC.